This T cell receptor (beta chain) was sequenced in a study of blood T cell repertoires in COVID-19. Study context: Sample material is recorded as cDNA or gDNA derived from T cells, B-cell-depleted T cells, or PBMCs.

The assay was immunoSEQ multiplex PCR, and TCRdb's table has in-frame clones only and misses some. The sample carries around 250,000 clones, about 82% recorded once. This CDR3 has 16 amino acids. Trimming cost V 2 bases and J 5 bases; bases outside gene matches: 9. Germline values: CDR1 SGHRS, CDR2 YFSETQ. This rearrangement joins TRBV5-1 to TRBJ2-7, with 11 bases that match TRBD1. The receptor was isolated from an elderly man with acute or convalescent COVID-19. Specimen: peripheral blood. CDR3 residues: CASSFGRGDRGDEQYF. CDR3 in DNA: TGCGCCAGCAGCTTCGGGCGCGGGGACAGGGGGGACGAGCAGTACTTC. Looking up the rest from reference TRBV5-1 and TRBJ2-7 gives the full variable domain: KAGVTQTPRYLIKTRGQQVTLSCSPISGHRSVSWYQQTPGQGLQFLFEYFSETQRNKGNFPGRFSGRQFSNSRSEMNVSTLELGDSALYLCASSFGRGDRGDEQYFGPGTRLTVT.